Each of the 18 T cell receptor beta chains below was sequenced from the same sample in a study of control samples from healthy donors and cancer patients. Produced via immunoSEQ multiplex PCR; TCRdb's table is partial and in-frame only. This sample has about 100,000 clones, with roughly 87% found just once. Sequencing was performed on blood. These receptors came from a woman aged 45-65 years in good health.

V is TRBV3-1 (or the pseudogene TRBV3-2) and J is TRBJ2-1, with 12 positions matching TRBD2. V trimming: 5 bases; J trimming: 0 bases; junction bases outside the gene matches: 5. In germline, CDR1 is LGHDT, CDR2 YNNKEL (reference sequence). The CDR3 totals 17 residues. CDR3 sequence: CASSTLAGGFSYNEQFF. The CDR3 region has the DNA TGTGCCAGCAGCACACTAGCGGGGGGTTTCTCCTACAATGAGCAGTTCTTC.

This chain uses TRBV7-9 with TRBJ2-3, with D hard to call. Germline V gives CDR1 SEHNR, CDR2 FQNEAQ (reference sequence). Trimming left V 5 bases short and J 7 bases short, with 22 bases between. The CDR3 is 16 residues long. The CDR3 here is CASSRDFGLKGNTQYF. Here the CDR3 DNA reads TGTGCCAGCAGCCGAGACTTCGGGCTGAAGGGAAATACGCAGTATTTT.

The rearrangement links TRBV11-2 to TRBJ2-4; unclear D gene. The germline gives CDR1 SGHAT, CDR2 FQNNGV. Deletions cut 4 bases from V and 6 bases from J, with 10 bases between. The CDR3 is made up of 13 amino acids. The CDR3 bases are TGTGCCAGCAGCTCCCCCTATTCAAACATTCAGTACTTC. Amino acids: CASSSPYSNIQYF. Combining the CDR3 with reference TRBV11-2 and TRBJ2-4 gives the whole variable domain EAGVAQSPRYKIIEKRQSVAFWCNPISGHATLYWYQQILGQGPKLLIQFQNNGVVDDSQLPKDRFSAERLKGVDSTLKIQPAKLEDSAVYLCASSSPYSNIQYFGAGTRLSVL.

The chain is built from TRBV18 and TRBJ2-7; D call uncertain. This CDR3 comprises 13 residues. Looked up from germline, CDR1 is KGHSH and CDR2 is LQKENI. V shed 6 bases and J shed 5 bases, with 14 bases lying between them. CDR3 coding DNA: TGTGCCAGCTCGCCTCAAAGGTCAGACGAGCAGTACGTC. As protein: CASSPQRSDEQYV.

The count of this clone is one. This rearrangement joins TRBV11-3 to TRBJ2-3, with D possibly TRBD2 on 5 matching bases. Trimming cost V 5 bases and J 3 bases, with 15 bases left between them. The CDR3 runs to 15 residues. Germline V gene sequence: CDR1 SGHNT, CDR2 YENEEA. CDR3 bases: TGTGCCAGCAGCCGTTTCGGGATAGGGACAGATACGCAGTATTTT. Its protein product is CASSRFGIGTDTQYF.

This chain joins TRBV18 and TRBJ2-2, with 8 nucleotides matching TRBD1. Per the germline V gene, CDR1 is KGHSH and CDR2 is LQKENI. This CDR3 is 15 amino acids long. V was clipped by 9 bases and J by 5 bases; unmatched bases: 11. CDR3 residues: CARTEIQGATGELFF. The CDR3, as DNA: TGTGCCAGGACCGAGATCCAGGGGGCTACCGGGGAGCTGTTTTTT.

For the CDR3, the DNA is TGCAGCGTTTTTTATAGGGCTAGCGGGGCCTACAATGAGCAGTTCTTC. Translating gives CSVFYRASGAYNEQFF. The chain combines TRBV29-1 with TRBJ2-1, with 9 bases that match TRBD2. The CDR3 covers 16 residues. Looked up from germline, CDR1 is SQVTM and CDR2 is ANQGSEA. With V trimmed by 5 bases and J by 2 bases, 10 bases remained unmatched.

The gene calls are TRBV5-1 and TRBJ1-1, with D possibly being TRBD1 (5 bases). The CDR3 consists of 13 residues. CDR1 SGHRS and CDR2 YFSETQ come from the germline V gene. Trimming took 4 bases from V and 6 from J, leaving 13 bases between them. The CDR3 is CASSPDRGAEAFF. The CDR3 DNA reads as TGCGCCAGCAGCCCCGACCGGGGGGCTGAAGCTTTCTTT.

In this sample, this clone turned up a few times. The rearrangement uses TRBV24-1 and TRBJ1-2, with D uncertain. The CDR3 runs to 14 residues. Germline values: CDR1 KGHDR, CDR2 SFDVKD. V was pared by 7 bases and J by 5 bases, with 16 bases between. CDR3 sequence: CATSGPNTGYGYTF. The CDR3 DNA is TGTGCCACCAGCGGGCCCAATACGGGATATGGCTACACCTTC.

The V gene is TRBV9, the J gene TRBJ2-1; tentatively, D is TRBD1 or TRBD2 (6 bases each). V shed 3 bases and J shed 10 bases, with 17 bases lying between them. Germline CDR1 SGDLS, CDR2 YYNGEE. The CDR3 loop spans 14 amino acids. CDR3 DNA: TGTGCCAGCAGCGCCTCCCTCCGGGGGCGCGAGCAGTTCTTC. Amino acid sequence: CASSASLRGREQFF.

The V and J genes are TRBV19 and TRBJ1-1; D gene uncertain. The ends were cut back, 7 bases at V and 0 bases at J, with 12 bases in the middle. Germline CDR1 reads LNHDA; CDR2 reads SQIVND (reference sequence). CDR3 length: 14 amino acids. The CDR3, as DNA: TGTGCCAGTATCCCAGACAACCTGAACACTGAAGCTTTCTTT. Protein sequence: CASIPDNLNTEAFF.

The chain carries TRBV29-1 and TRBJ2-1, with D perhaps TRBD1 (6 bases). Germline V CDR1 and CDR2: SQVTM, ANQGSEA. V lost 4 bases, J lost 13 bases, and 23 bases lay in between. The CDR3 consists of 14 residues. The CDR3: CSVVGAAQLQIQFF. CDR3 nucleotide sequence: TGCAGCGTTGTGGGGGCAGCCCAACTACAAATCCAGTTCTTC.

In the case of this clone: One end of the junction varies from germline; a read error may be responsible. In the same sample, other DNA sequences code for this CDR3. The V call is TRBV27, the J call TRBJ1-5, with D possibly matching TRBD1 (6 bases). Germline lookup yields CDR1 MNHEY and CDR2 SMNVEV (reference sequence). This CDR3 is built from 15 residues. The CDR3 region is CASRRGQTYNQPQHF. As DNA, the CDR3 is TGTGCCAGCAGGAGAGGACAGACCTACAATCAGCCCCAACATTTT.

The chain has TRBV4-2 and TRBJ2-1; 13 nucleotides match TRBD2. Germline trimming cut 4 bases from V and 9 bases from J; bases unmatched to any gene: 6. The CDR3 is 15 amino acids. Germline-derived CDR1 and CDR2 are LGHNA and YNFKEQ. CDR3 residues: CASSPGTSGDGEQFF. The CDR3 DNA reads TGTGCCAGCAGCCCAGGGACTAGCGGGGACGGTGAGCAGTTCTTC.

V and J are TRBV5-4 and TRBJ2-5, with TRBD2 as a possible D gene (6 bases). Trimming shortened V by 4 bases and J by 3 bases, and 16 bases separated the two germline ends. Germline V gene sequence: CDR1 SGHNT, CDR2 YYREEE (reference sequence). The CDR3 covers 15 residues. The CDR3 here is CASSRTGTSKETQYF. CDR3 nucleotide sequence: TGTGCCAGCAGCCGAACCGGGACTTCCAAAGAGACCCAGTACTTC.

This chain connects TRBV30 to TRBJ1-5, with D hard to call. Deletions cut 0 bases from V and 0 bases from J, with 9 bases between. The CDR3 is 15 residues long. The V gene's germline CDR1 is GTSNPN and CDR2 SVGIG (reference sequence). CDR3 sequence: CAWSVNANSNQPQHF. The DNA of the CDR3 is TGTGCCTGGAGTGTAAACGCTAATAGCAATCAGCCCCAGCATTTT. The whole variable domain, remainder taken from reference TRBV30 and TRBJ1-5, is SQTIHQWPATLVQPVGSPLSLECTVEGTSNPNLYWYRQAAGRGLQLLFYSVGIGQISSEVPQNLSASRPQDRQFILSSKKLLLSDSGFYLCAWSVNANSNQPQHFGDGTRLSIL.

The V gene is TRBV6-2 or TRBV6-3, the J gene TRBJ1-1; D is unclear. Trimming shortened V by 6 bases and J by 7 bases, and 15 bases separated the two germline ends. Germline CDR1 reads MNHEY; CDR2 reads SVGEGT. The CDR3 loop spans 13 amino acids. CDR3 protein: CASSAVRRDEAFF. The DNA of the CDR3 is TGTGCCAGCAGCGCCGTTCGGAGAGATGAAGCTTTCTTT.

The DNA for the CDR3 is TGCGCCAGCAGGGATTCAGGGAGGACCGGGGAGCTGTTTTTT. It is translated as CASRDSGRTGELFF. The chain combines TRBV10-2 with TRBJ2-2; D perhaps matches TRBD2 (6 bases). The V gene lost 6 bases and the J gene lost 5 bases, with 13 bases spanning the gap. Germline CDR1 WSHSY, CDR2 SAAADI. The CDR3 is made up of 14 amino acids.